This entry lists 11 T cell receptor beta chains sequenced from one sample in a study of blood T cell repertoires in COVID-19 (TCRdb year 2020). To prepare the library, the immunoSEQ multiplex PCR assay was applied. In its TCRdb copy, this immuneACCESS table keeps in-frame sequences only and misses some clones. Where compared with another copy, unresolved V genes explain less than half of these, and the others have no known cause. Counted in this sample were 130,000 to 150,000 clones; roughly 81% of them appeared once. 7.5% to 9.5% of the sample belongs to the ten largest clones. The sequenced sample consisted of peripheral blood. The receptors come from a human donor with acute or convalescent COVID-19. The donor label of this sample is uncertain.

The V and J genes are TRBV3-1 (or the pseudogene TRBV3-2) and TRBJ1-2; D uncertain. Trimming took 2 bases from V and 5 from J, leaving 3 bases between them. The CDR3 has 11 residues. Germline loops: CDR1 LGHDT, CDR2 YNNKEL (reference sequence). CDR3 nucleotide sequence: TGTGCCAGCAGCCAACAATATGGCTACACCTTC. The encoded protein is CASSQQYGYTF.

This clone was picked up a small number of times. J is TRBJ2-7 and V is TRBV5-4; TRBD2 matches 9 bases. The CDR3 contains 15 residues. V trimming: 0 bases; J trimming: 2 bases; junction bases outside the gene matches: 3. Germline V gene sequence: CDR1 SGHNT, CDR2 YYREEE (reference sequence). Here the CDR3 DNA reads TGTGCCAGCAGCTTGGACGGCGGGGGGGCCTACGAGCAGTACTTC. Translating it yields CASSLDGGGAYEQYF.

V and J are TRBV9 and TRBJ2-1; 10 nucleotides agree with TRBD1. Germline V gene sequence: CDR1 SGDLS, CDR2 YYNGEE. V shed 1 base and J 8 bases; nucleotides not matched to a gene: 9. This CDR3 is built from 16 residues. The CDR3 is CASSVRSGQGFDEQFF. As DNA, the CDR3 is TGTGCCAGCAGCGTAAGGTCGGGACAGGGGTTTGATGAGCAGTTCTTC.

This clone was recorded once. The rearrangement links TRBV2 to TRBJ2-3; no definite D call. The germline CDR1 and CDR2 sequences are SNHLY and FYNNEI. Trimming took 7 bases from V and 1 from J, leaving 6 bases between them. The CDR3 extends over 12 amino acids. CDR3 DNA sequence: TGTGCCAGCACATCCCGCACAGATACGCAGTATTTT. Protein sequence: CASTSRTDTQYF.

This chain connects TRBV10-2 to TRBJ2-2; 7 bases line up with TRBD2. Germline V gene data show CDR1 as WSHSY and CDR2 as SAAADI. The CDR3 runs to 14 residues. CDR3 amino acids: CGVDSGGNTGELFF. For the CDR3, the DNA is TGCGGGGTTGACTCGGGGGGGAACACCGGGGAGCTGTTTTTT.

The rearrangement links TRBV6-6 to TRBJ1-4; possibly TRBD1 for D (6 bases). CDR1 MNHNY and CDR2 SVGAGI come from the germline V gene (reference sequence). With 8 bases removed from V and 4 bases from J, the gap between germline ends came to 14 bases. This CDR3 contains 14 residues. The CDR3 region is CASGPGQLNEKLFF. The DNA of the CDR3 is TGTGCCAGCGGTCCGGGACAACTTAATGAAAAACTGTTTTTT.

The chain couples TRBV27 to TRBJ1-5; TRBD1 is a possible D gene (5 bases). Deletions cut 4 bases from V and 3 bases from J, with 10 bases between. The CDR3 has 14 amino acids. CDR1 and CDR2 from the germline V gene are MNHEY and SMNVEV (reference sequence). For the CDR3, the DNA is TGTGCCAGCAGTTGGGGGGTAGACAATCAGCCCCAGCATTTT. This sequence encodes CASSWGVDNQPQHF.

This clone was picked up a small number of times. This rearrangement joins TRBV5-5 to TRBJ1-6; D is unresolved. Per the germline V gene, CDR1 is SGHKS and CDR2 is YYEKEE (reference sequence). The CDR3 totals 18 residues. V lost 0 bases and J 0 bases, leaving 13 bases between the germline ends. CDR3 DNA: TGTGCCAGCAGCTTGGAACCTCTCGGAGGCTCCTATAATTCACCCCTCCACTTT. Translated, it gives CASSLEPLGGSYNSPLHF.

This clone was counted a few times. J is TRBJ1-1 and V is TRBV9; no clear D gene. Between the trimmed V and J ends, which lost 4 bases and 0 bases, there was a span of 13 bases. The CDR3 length is 15 residues. Germline V gene data show CDR1 as SGDLS and CDR2 as YYNGEE. In DNA, the CDR3 is TGTGCCAGCAGCTCCCATGTCAACATGAACACTGAAGCTTTCTTT. It specifies CASSSHVNMNTEAFF.

The genes are TRBV5-6 and TRBJ2-2, with TRBD2 identical over 8 bases. The V segment lost 3 bases and the J segment 4 bases; nucleotides outside the gene matches: 8. Germline V gene lookup returns CDR1 SGHDT and CDR2 YYEEEE. The CDR3 has 16 residues. As DNA, the CDR3 is TGTGCCAGCAGCTCCCCACGCGGGGGGCTCACCGGGGAGCTGTTTTTT. The encoded protein is CASSSPRGGLTGELFF.

V is TRBV18 and J is TRBJ1-5; possibly TRBD1 for D (5 bases). Per the germline V gene, CDR1 is KGHSH and CDR2 is LQKENI. V was trimmed by 2 bases and J by 3 bases, leaving 8 bases between them. This CDR3 is built from 14 residues. CDR3 residues: CASSPDSSNQPQHF. As DNA, the CDR3 is TGTGCCAGCTCACCAGACAGCTCCAATCAGCCCCAGCATTTT.